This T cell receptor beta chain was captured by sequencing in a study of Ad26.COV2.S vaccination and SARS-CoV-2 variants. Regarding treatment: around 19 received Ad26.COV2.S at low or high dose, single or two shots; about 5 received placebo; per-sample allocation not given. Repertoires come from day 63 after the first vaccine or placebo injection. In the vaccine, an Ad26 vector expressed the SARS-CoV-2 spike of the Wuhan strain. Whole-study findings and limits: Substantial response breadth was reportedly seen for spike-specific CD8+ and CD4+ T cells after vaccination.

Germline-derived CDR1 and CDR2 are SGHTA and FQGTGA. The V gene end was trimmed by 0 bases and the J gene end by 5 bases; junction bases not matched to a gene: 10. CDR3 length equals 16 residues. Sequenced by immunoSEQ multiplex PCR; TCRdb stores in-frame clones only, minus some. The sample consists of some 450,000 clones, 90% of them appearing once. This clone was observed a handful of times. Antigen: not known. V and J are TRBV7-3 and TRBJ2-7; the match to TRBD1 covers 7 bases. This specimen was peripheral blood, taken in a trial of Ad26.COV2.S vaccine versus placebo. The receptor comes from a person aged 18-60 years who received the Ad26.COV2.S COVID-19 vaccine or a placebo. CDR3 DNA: TGTGCCAGCAGCTTAACGGAACGGGACAGAATCAACGAGCAGTACTTC. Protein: CASSLTERDRINEQYF.